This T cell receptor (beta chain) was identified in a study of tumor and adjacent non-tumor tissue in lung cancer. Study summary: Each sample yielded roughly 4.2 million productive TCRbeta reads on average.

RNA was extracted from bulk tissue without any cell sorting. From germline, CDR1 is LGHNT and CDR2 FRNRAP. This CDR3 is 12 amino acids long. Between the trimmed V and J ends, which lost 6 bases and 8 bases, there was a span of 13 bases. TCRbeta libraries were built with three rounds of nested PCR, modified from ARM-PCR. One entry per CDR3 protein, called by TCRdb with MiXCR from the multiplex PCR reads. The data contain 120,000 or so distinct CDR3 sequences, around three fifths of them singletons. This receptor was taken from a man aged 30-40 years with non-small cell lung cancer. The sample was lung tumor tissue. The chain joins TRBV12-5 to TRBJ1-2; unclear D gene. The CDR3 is CASGVSVGGYTF. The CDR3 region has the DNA TGTGCTAGTGGGGTATCGGTCGGGGGCTACACCTTC.